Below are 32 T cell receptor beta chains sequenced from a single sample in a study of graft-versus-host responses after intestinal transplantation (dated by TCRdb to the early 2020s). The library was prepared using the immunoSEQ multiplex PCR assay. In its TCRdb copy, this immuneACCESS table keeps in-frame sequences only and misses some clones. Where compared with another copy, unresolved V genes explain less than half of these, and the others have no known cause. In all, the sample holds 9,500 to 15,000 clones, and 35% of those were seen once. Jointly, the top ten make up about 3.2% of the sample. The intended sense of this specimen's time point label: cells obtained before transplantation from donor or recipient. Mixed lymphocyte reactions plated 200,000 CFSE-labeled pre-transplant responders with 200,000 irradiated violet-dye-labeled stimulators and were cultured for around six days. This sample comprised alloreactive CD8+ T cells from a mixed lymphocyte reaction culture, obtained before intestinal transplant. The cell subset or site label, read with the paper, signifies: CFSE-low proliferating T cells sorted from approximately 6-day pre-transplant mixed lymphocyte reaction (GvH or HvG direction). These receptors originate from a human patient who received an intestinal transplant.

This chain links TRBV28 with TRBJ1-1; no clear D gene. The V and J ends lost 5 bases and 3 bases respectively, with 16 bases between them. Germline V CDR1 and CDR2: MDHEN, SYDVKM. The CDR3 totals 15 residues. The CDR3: CASSPILNPYTEAFF. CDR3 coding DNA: TGTGCCAGCAGTCCCATTTTGAACCCCTACACTGAAGCTTTCTTT.

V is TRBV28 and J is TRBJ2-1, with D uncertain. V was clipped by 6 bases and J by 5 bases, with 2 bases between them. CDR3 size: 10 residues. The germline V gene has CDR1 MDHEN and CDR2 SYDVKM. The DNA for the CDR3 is TGTGCCAGCAGCGACAATGAGCAGTTCTTC. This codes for CASSDNEQFF.

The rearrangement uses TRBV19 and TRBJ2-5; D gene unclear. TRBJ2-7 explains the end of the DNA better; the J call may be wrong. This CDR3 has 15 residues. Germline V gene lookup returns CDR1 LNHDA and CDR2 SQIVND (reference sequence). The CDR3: CASSIRQTGPYEQYF. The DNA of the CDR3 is TGTGCCAGTAGTATAAGGCAGACGGGCCCGTACGAGCAGTACTTC.

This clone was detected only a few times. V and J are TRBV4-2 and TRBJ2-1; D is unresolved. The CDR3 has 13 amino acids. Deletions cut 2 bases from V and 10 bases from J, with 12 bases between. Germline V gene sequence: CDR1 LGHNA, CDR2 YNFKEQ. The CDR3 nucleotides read TGTGCCAGCAGCCAATCCCCCTATGGCGAGCAGTTCTTC. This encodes CASSQSPYGEQFF.

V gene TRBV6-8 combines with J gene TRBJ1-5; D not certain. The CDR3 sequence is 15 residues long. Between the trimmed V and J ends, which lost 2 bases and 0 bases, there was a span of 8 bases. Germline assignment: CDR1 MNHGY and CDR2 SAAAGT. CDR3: CASSYTAYSNQPQHF. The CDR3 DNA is TGTGCCAGCAGTTACACCGCGTATAGCAATCAGCCCCAGCATTTT.

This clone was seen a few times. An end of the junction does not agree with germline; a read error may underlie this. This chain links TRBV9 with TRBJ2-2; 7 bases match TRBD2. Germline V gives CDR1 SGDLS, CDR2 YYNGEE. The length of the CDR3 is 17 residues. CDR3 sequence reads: CPSSVYGGEANTGELFF. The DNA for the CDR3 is TGTCCCAGCAGCGTATATGGGGGGGAGGCGAACACCGGGGAGCTGTTTTTT.

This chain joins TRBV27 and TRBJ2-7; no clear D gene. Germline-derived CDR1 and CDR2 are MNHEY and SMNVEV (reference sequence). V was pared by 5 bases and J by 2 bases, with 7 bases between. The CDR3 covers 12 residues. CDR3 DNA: TGTGCCAGCAGTCCGACCCCCTACGAGCAGTACTTC. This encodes CASSPTPYEQYF.

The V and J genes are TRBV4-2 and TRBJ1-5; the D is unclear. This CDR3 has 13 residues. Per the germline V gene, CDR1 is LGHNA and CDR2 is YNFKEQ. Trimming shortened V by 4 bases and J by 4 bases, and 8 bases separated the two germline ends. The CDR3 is CASSLGRNQPQHF. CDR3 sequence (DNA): TGTGCCAGCAGCCTGGGGAGAAATCAGCCCCAGCATTTT.

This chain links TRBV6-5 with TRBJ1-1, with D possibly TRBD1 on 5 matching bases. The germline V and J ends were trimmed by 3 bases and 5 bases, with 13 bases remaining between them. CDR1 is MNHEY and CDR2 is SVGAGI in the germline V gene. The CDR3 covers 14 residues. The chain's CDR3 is CASSYLPTGTEAFF. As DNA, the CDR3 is TGTGCCAGCAGTTATCTACCTACAGGAACTGAAGCTTTCTTT.

This CDR3 reads CAWSVLGPGPQHF. CDR3 coding DNA: TGTGCCTGGAGTGTACTGGGGCCGGGGCCCCAGCATTTT. J is TRBJ1-5 and V is TRBV30, with TRBD1 as a possible D gene (5 bases). Germline V gene lookup returns CDR1 GTSNPN and CDR2 SVGIG (reference sequence). The V end was cut by 0 bases, the J end by 9 bases, with 12 bases between. The CDR3 is 13 amino acids.

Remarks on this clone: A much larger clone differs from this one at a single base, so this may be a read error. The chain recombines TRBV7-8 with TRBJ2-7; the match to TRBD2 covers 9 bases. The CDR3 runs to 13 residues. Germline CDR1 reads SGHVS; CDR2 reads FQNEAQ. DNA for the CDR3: TGTGCCAGCGGACTAGCGTTCTCCTGCGAGCAGTACTTC. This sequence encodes CASGLAFSCEQYF.

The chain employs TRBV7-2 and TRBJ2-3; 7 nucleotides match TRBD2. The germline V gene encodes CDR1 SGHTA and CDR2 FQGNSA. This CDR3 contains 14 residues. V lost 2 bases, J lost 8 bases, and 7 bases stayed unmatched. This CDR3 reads CASSLWAGVGTQYF. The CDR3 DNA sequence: TGTGCCAGCAGCTTATGGGCGGGAGTGGGTACGCAGTATTTT.

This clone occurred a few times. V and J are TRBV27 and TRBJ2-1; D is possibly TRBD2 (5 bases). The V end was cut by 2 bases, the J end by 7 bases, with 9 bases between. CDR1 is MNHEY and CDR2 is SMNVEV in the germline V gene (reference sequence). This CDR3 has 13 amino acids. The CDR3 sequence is CASSLGLENEQFF. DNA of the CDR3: TGTGCCAGCAGTTTAGGACTGGAAAATGAGCAGTTCTTC.

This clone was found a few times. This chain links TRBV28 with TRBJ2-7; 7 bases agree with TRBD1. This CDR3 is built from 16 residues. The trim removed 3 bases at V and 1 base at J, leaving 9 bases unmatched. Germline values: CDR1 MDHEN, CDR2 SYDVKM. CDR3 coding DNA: TGTGCCAGCAGTTTGGACAGGTTATTAATGTCCTACGAGCAGTACTTC. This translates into CASSLDRLLMSYEQYF.

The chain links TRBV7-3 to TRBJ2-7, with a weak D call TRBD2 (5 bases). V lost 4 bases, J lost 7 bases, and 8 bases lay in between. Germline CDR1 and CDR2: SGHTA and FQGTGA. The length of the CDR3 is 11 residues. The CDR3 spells CASSSGMEQYF. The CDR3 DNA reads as TGTGCCAGCAGCTCCGGGATGGAGCAGTACTTC.

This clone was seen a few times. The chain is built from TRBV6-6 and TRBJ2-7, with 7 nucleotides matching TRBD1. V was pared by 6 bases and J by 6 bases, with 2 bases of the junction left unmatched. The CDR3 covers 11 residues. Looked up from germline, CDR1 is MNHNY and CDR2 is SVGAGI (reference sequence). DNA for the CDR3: TGTGCCAGCAGCCCAGGGGGCGAGCAGTACTTC. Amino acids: CASSPGGEQYF.

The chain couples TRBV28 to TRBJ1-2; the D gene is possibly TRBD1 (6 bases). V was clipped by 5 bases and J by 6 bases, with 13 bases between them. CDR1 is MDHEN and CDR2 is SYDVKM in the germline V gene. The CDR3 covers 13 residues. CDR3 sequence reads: CASSKRTENGYTF. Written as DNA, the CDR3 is TGTGCCAGCAGTAAGAGGACAGAGAATGGCTACACCTTC.

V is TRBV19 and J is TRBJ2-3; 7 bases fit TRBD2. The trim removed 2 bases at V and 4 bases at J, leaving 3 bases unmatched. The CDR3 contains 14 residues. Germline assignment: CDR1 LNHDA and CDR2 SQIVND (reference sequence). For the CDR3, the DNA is TGTGCCAGTAGTATATCGGGAGGACCAGATACGCAGTATTTT. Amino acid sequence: CASSISGGPDTQYF.

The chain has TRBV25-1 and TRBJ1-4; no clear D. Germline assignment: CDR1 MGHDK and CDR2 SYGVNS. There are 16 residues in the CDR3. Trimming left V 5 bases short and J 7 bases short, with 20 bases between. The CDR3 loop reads CASSPLLGLHGEKLFF. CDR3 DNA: TGTGCCAGCAGTCCCCTTTTAGGGCTTCACGGTGAAAAACTGTTTTTT.

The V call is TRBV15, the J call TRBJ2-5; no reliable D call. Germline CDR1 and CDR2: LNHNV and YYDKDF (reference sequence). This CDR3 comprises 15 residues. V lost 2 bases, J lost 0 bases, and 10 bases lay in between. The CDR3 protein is CATSRQSAYQETQYF. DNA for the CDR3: TGTGCCACCAGCAGACAAAGCGCGTACCAAGAGACCCAGTACTTC.

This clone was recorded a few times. The CDR3 DNA sequence: TGTGCCAGCAGCTTCTGGACTTACCGAGATGAGCAGTTCTTC. Translated: CASSFWTYRDEQFF. This chain joins TRBV11-2 and TRBJ2-1, with a possible D match to TRBD2 (5 bases). The germline V and J ends were trimmed by 3 bases and 8 bases, with 14 bases remaining between them. Germline CDR1 SGHAT, CDR2 FQNNGV. This CDR3 contains 14 residues.

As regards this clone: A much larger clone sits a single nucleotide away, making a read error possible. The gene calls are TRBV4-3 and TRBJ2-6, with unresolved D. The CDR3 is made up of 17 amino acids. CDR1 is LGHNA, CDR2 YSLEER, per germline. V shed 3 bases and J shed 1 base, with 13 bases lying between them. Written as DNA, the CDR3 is TGCGCCAGCAGCCAGTCCTCAGTGGCTTCTGGGGCCAACGTCCTGACTTTC. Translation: CASSQSSVASGANVLTF.

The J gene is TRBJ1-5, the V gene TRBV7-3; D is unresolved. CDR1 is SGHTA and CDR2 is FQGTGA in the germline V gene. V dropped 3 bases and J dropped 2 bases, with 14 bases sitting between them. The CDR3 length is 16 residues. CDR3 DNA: TGTGCCAGCAGCTTGGGTCCGGGCTACGGCAATCAGCCCCAGCATTTT. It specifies CASSLGPGYGNQPQHF.

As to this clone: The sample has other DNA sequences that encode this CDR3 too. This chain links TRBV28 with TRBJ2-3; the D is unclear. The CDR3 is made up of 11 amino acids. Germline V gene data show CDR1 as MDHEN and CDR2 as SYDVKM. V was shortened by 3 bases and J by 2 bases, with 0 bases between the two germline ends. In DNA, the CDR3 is TGTGCCAGCAGTTTCACAGATACGCAGTATTTT. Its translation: CASSFTDTQYF.

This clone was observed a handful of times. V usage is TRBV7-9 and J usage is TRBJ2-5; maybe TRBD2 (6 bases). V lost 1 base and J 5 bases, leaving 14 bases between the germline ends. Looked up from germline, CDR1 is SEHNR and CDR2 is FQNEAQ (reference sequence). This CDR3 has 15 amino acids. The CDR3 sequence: CASSLERTTGETQYF. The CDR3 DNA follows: TGTGCCAGCAGCTTAGAGAGGACTACTGGGGAGACCCAGTACTTC.

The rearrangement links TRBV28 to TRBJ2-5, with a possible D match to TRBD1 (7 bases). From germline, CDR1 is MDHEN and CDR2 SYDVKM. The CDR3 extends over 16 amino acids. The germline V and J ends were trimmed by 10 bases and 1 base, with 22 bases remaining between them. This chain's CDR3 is CATRGDSRGGQETQYF. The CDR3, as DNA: TGTGCCACCAGGGGGGACTCGCGGGGCGGCCAAGAGACCCAGTACTTC. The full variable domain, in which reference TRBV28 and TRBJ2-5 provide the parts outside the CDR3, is DVKVTQSSRYLVKRTGEKVFLECVQDMDHENMFWYRQDPGLGLRLIYFSYDVKMKEKGDIPEGYSVSREKKERFSLILESASTNQTSMYLCATRGDSRGGQETQYFGPGTRLLVL.

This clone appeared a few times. CDR3 bases: TGTGCCAGCTCACCACAGGTAGGGACTAGCCCCGAGCAGTTCTTC. Amino acids: CASSPQVGTSPEQFF. The chain has TRBV18 and TRBJ2-1, with 9 bases aligning to TRBD2. The CDR3 is 15 amino acids. The germline gives CDR1 KGHSH, CDR2 LQKENI. With 1 base clipped from V and 10 bases from J, the junction kept 8 bases outside the gene matches.

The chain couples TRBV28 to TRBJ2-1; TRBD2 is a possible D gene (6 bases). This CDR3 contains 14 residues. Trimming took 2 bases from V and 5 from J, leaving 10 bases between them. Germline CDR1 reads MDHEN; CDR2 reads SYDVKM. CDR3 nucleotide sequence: TGTGCCAGCAGTTTACTCCGGAGGGACAATGAGCAGTTCTTC. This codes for CASSLLRRDNEQFF.

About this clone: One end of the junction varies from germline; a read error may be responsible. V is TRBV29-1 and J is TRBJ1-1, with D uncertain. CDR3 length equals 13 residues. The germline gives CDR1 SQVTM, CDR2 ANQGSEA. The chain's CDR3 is CSVEDGGNAEAFF. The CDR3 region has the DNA TGCAGCGTTGAAGATGGCGGGAACGCTGAAGCTTTCTTT.

This CDR3 is CASSFRGSVYEQYF. Here the CDR3 DNA reads TGTGCCAGCAGTTTTAGGGGCAGCGTTTACGAGCAGTACTTC. The chain employs TRBV27 and TRBJ2-7, with D possibly matching TRBD1 (5 bases). Deletions cut 3 bases from V and 4 bases from J, with 13 bases between. This CDR3 is built from 14 residues. In germline, CDR1 is MNHEY, CDR2 SMNVEV (reference sequence).

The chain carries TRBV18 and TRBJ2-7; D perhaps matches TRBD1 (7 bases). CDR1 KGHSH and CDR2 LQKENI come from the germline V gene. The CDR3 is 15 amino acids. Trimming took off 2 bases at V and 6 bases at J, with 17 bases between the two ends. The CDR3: CASSPWRGRGREQYF. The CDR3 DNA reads TGTGCCAGCTCACCATGGAGGGGGCGCGGCCGCGAGCAGTACTTC.

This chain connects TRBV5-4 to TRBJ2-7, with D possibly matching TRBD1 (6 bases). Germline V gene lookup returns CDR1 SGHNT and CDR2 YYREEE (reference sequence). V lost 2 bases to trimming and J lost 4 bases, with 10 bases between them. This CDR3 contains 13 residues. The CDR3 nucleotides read TGTGCCAGCAGCTTCGCAGGGGCTTACGAGCAGTACTTC. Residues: CASSFAGAYEQYF.